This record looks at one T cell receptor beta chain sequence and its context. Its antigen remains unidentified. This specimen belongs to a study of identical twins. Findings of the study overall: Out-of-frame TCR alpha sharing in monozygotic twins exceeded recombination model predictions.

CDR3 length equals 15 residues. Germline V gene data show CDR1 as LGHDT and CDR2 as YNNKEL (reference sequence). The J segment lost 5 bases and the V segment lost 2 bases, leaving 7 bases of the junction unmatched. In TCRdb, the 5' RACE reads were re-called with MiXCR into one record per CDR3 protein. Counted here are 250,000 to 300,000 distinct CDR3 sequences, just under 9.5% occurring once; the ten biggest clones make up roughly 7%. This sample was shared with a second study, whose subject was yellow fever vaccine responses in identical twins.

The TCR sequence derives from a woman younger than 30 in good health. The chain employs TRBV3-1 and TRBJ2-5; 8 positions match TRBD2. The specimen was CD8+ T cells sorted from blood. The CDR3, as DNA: TGTGCCAGCAGCCAATGGCCGCCGGGGGGGGAGACCCAGTACTTC. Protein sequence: CASSQWPPGGETQYF.